This TCR beta chain was obtained from a study of T cell responses to AZD1222 COVID-19 vaccine. Remarks on this clone: Its target is unknown.

Whole-study results and caveats: All repertoire sampling was performed exclusively after the peak T cell response.

Generated by immunoSEQ multiplex PCR, the TCRdb table keeps only in-frame clones and is missing some. The sample records some 120,000 clones, 65% to 90% being singletons. The sequencing here drew on peripheral blood, taken 28 days after the second AZD1222 dose. This TCR derives from an adult who received the AZD1222 COVID-19 vaccine.

CDR3 in DNA: TGTGCCAGCTCACCCCCCGGGTACCGCTATGGCTACACCTTC. It specifies CASSPPGYRYGYTF. This rearrangement joins TRBV18 to TRBJ1-2; D gene unclear. Trimming took 3 bases from V and 4 from J, leaving 12 bases between them. CDR1 is KGHSH, CDR2 LQKENI, per germline. This CDR3 spans 14 amino acids.